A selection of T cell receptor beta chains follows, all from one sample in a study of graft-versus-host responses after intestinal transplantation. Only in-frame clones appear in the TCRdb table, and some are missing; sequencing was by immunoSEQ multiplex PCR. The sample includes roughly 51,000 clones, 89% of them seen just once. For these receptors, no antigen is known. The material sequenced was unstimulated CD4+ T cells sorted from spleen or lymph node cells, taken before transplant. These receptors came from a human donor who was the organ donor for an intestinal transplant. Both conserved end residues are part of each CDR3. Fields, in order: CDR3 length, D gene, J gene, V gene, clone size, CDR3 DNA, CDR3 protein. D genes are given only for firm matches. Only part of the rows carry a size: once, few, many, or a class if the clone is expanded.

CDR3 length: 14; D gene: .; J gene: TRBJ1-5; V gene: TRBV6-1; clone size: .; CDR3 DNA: TGTGCCAGCAGTGAAGCCAGGGTCAATCAGCCCCAGCATTTT; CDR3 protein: CASSEARVNQPQHF
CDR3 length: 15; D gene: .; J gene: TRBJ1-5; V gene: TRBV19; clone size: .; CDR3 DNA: TGTGCCAGTAGCCTAGTGAGGAATAGCAATCAGCCCCAGCATTTT; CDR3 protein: CASSLVRNSNQPQHF
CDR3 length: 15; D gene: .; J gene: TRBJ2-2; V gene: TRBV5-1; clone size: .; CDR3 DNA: TGCGCCAGCAGCTTGAGTGCAGGGAACACCGGGGAGCTGTTTTTT; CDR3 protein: CASSLSAGNTGELFF
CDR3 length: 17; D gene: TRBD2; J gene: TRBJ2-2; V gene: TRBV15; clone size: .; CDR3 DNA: TGTGCCACCAGCAGATCTAGCGGGAGCTATCGCACCGGGGAGCTGTTTTTT; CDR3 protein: CATSRSSGSYRTGELFF
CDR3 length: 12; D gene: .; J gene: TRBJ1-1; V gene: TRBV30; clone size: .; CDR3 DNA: TGTGCCTGGAAAACAGCTAACACTGAAGCTTTCTTT; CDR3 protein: CAWKTANTEAFF
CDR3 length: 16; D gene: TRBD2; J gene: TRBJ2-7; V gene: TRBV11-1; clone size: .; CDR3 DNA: TGTGCCAGCAGCTTGTATAGCGGGCATACCTCCTACGAGCAGTACTTC; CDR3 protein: CASSLYSGHTSYEQYF
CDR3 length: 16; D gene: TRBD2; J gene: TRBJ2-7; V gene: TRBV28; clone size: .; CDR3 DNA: TGTGCCAGCAGTTCCCCCCCTAGCGGGAGATTTTACGAGCAGTACTTC; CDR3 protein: CASSSPPSGRFYEQYF
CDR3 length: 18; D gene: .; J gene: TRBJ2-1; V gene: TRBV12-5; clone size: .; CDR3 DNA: TGTGCTAGTGGTTTTTTCCCCCCCGGGTTTCTTTCCTACAATGAGCAGTTCTTC; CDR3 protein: CASGFFPPGFLSYNEQFF
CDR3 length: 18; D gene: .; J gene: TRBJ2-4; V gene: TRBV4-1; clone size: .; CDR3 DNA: TGCGCCAGCAGCCAATTCGGCGGCGGGAATTTAGCCAAAAACATTCAGTACTTC; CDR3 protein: CASSQFGGGNLAKNIQYF
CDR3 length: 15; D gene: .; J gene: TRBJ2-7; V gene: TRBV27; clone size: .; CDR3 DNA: TGTGCCAGCAGCCAACTAGGACCGGCCCCCTACGAGCAGTACTTC; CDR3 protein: CASSQLGPAPYEQYF
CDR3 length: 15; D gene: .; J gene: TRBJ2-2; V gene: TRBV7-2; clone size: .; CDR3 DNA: TGTGCCAGCAGCTTAGTTGGCAGGGCTAACGGGGAGCTGTTTTTT; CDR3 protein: CASSLVGRANGELFF
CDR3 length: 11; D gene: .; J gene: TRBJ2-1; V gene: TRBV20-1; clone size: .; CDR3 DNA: TGCAGTGCTGCCCTAGCGACTGAGCAGTTCTTC; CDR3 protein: CSAALATEQFF
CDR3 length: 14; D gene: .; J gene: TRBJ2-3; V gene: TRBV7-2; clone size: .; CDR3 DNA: TGTGCCAGCAGCTTAGCCCTCGATCTCGGTACGCAGTATTTT; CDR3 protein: CASSLALDLGTQYF
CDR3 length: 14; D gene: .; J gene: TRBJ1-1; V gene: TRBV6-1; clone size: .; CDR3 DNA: TGTGCCAGCAGTGAGGAGACAGGACCCACTGAAGCTTTCTTT; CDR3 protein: CASSEETGPTEAFF
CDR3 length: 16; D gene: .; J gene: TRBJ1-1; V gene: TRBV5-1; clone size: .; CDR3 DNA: TGCGCCAGCGCCCCTAAGACAGGCCTAGTGAACACTGAAGCTTTCTTT; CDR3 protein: CASAPKTGLVNTEAFF
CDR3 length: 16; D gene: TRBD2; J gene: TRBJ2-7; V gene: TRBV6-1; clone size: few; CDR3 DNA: TGTGCCAGCAGTGAAGCACCGGGACTAGCGGGAGGGCCTCAGTACTTC; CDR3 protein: CASSEAPGLAGGPQYF
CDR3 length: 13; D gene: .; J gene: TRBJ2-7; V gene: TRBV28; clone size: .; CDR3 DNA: TGTGCCAGCAGGTGGGGGCTGGGCTACGAGCAGTACTTC; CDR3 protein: CASRWGLGYEQYF
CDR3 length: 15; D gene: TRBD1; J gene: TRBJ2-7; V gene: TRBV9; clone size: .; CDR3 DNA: TGTGCCAGCAGCTATCGGGACAGGGAGCACCACGAGCAGTACTTC; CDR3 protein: CASSYRDREHHEQYF
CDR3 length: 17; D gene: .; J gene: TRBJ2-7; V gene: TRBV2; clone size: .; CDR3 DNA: TGTGCCAGCAGTGAAGGCGGTACGGCGGGATACCTCTACGAGCAGTACTTC; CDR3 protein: CASSEGGTAGYLYEQYF
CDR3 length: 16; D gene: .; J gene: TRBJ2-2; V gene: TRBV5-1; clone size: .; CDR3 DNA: TGCGCCAGCAGCTACGCGGAGAATGCGAACACCGGGGAGCTGTTTTTT; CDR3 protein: CASSYAENANTGELFF
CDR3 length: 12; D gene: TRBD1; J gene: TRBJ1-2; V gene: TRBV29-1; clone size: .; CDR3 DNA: TGCAGCGTCCAGACAGGGGGCGGAAGCTACACCTTC; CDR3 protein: CSVQTGGGSYTF
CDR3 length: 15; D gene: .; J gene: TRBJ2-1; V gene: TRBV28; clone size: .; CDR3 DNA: TGTGCCAGCAGTCGACTAGAGTACTCTCGAGGTGAGCAGTTCTTC; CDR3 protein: CASSRLEYSRGEQFF
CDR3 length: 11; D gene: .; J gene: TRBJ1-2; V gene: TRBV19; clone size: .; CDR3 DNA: TGTGCCAGTAGTCAGGTCGGTGGCTACACCTTC; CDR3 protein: CASSQVGGYTF
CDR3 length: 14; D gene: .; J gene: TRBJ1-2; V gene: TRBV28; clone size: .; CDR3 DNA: TGTGCCAGCACCATTAGGGGTTCCAACTATGGCTACACCTTC; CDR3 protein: CASTIRGSNYGYTF
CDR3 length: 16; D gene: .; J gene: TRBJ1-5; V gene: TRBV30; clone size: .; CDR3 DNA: TGTGCCTGGAGTGACCCGTGGACGGGAAGCAATCAGCCCCAGCATTTT; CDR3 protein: CAWSDPWTGSNQPQHF
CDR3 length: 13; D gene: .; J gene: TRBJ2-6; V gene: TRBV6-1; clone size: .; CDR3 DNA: TGTGCCAGCAGGGGCGCTGGGGCCAACGTCCTGACTTTC; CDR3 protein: CASRGAGANVLTF
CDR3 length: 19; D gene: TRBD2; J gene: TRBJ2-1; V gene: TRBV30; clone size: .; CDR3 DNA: TGTGCCTGGAGTGTCCCTTCCCCACTAGCGGGGCGCTCCTACAATGAGCAGTTCTTC; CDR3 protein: CAWSVPSPLAGRSYNEQFF
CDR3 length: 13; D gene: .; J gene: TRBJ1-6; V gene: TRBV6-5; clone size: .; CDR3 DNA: TGTGCCAGCAGTCAGGGCTTTGGTTCACCCCTCCACTTT; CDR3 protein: CASSQGFGSPLHF
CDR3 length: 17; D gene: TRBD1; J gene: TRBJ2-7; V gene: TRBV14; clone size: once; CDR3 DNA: TGTGCCAGCAGCCAAGGCAGTAGGGACAGGGCCCCCTACGAGCAGTACTTC; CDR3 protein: CASSQGSRDRAPYEQYF
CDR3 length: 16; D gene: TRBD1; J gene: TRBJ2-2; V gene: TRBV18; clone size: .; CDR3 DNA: TGTGCCAGCTCACCCAATCCGGGACAGTGGGGCGGGGAGCTGTTTTTT; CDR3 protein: CASSPNPGQWGGELFF
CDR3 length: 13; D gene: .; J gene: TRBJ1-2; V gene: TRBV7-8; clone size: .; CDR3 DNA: TGTGCCAGCAGCTTAGGAGGCAGGGATGGCTACACCTTC; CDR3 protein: CASSLGGRDGYTF
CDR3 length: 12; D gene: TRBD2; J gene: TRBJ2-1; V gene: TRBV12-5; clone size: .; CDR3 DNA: TGTGCTAGTGCTGGGGGGGGCAATGAGCAGTTCTTC; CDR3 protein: CASAGGGNEQFF
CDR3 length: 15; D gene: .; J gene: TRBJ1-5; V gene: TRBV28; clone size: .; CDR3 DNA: TGTGCCAGCAGTTTGAAACCCGCGGGCAATCAGCCCCAGCATTTT; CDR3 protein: CASSLKPAGNQPQHF
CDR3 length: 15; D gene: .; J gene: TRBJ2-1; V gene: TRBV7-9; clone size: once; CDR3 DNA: TGTGCCAGCAGCACCTCACAGGTTTCCTACAATGAGCAGTTCTTC; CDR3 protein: CASSTSQVSYNEQFF
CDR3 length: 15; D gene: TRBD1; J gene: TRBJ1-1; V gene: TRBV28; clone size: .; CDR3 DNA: TGTGCCATCATCCCCGCAGGGGGCGGGTCCGCTGAAGCTTTCTTT; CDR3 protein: CAIIPAGGGSAEAFF
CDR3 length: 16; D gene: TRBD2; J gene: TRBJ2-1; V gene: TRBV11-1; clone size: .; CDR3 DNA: TGTGCCAGCAGCTTGCCCACACTAGCGGGGTACAATGAGCAGTTCTTC; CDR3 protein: CASSLPTLAGYNEQFF
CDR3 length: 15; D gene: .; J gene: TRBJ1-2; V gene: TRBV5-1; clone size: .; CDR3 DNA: TGCGCCAGCAGCTTAGGGACAAGGGGGAACTATGGCTACACCTTC; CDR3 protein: CASSLGTRGNYGYTF
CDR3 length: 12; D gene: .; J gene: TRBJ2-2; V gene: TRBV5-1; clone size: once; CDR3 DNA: TGCGCCAGCAGCCTCGAGGGCGGGGAGCTGTTTTTT; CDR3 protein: CASSLEGGELFF
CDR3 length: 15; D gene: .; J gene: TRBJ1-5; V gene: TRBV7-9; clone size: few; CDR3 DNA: TGTGCCAGCAGCTTGGCACAGGGTTGGGATCAGCCCCAGCATTTT; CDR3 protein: CASSLAQGWDQPQHF
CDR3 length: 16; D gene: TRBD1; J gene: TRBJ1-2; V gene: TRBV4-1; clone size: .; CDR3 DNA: TGCGCCAGCAGCCAAGTGCGACAGGGGAGGGGCTATGGCTACACCTTC; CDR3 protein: CASSQVRQGRGYGYTF
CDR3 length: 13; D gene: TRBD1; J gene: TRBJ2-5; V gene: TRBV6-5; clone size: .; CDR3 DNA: TGTGCCAGCAGCCAGCGACAGGGGGAGACCCAGTACTTC; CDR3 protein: CASSQRQGETQYF
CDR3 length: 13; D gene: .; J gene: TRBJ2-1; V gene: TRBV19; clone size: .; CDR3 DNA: TGTGCCAGTACGAGGAGAGAGGTGGGTGAGCAGTTCTTC; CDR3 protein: CASTRREVGEQFF
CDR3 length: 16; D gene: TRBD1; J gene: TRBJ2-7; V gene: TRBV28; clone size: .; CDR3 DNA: TGTGCCAGCAGTTTATCCGTGGGACAGACTTCATACGAGCAGTACTTC; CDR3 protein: CASSLSVGQTSYEQYF
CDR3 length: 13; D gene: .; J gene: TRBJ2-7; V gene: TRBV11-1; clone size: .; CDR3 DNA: TGTGCCAGCAGCTTAGAGGAGAGGGACGAGCAGTACTTC; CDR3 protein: CASSLEERDEQYF
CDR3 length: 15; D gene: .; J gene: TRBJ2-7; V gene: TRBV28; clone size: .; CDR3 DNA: TGTGCCAGCAGCCCGGGACATAAAAGCTCCTACGAGCAGTACTTC; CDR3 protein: CASSPGHKSSYEQYF
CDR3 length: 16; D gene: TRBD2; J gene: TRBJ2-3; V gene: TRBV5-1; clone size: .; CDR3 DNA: TGCGCCAGCAGCTTGTTCAGCGGGAGGGCTACAGATACGCAGTATTTT; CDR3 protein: CASSLFSGRATDTQYF
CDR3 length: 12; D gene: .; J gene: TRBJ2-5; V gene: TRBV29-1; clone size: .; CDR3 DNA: TGCAGCGTTGACAGGTTTCAAGAGACCCAGTACTTC; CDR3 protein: CSVDRFQETQYF
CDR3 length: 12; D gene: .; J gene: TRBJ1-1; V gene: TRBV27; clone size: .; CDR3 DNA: TGTGCCAGCAAAAAGCTGAACACTGAAGCTTTCTTT; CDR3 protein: CASKKLNTEAFF
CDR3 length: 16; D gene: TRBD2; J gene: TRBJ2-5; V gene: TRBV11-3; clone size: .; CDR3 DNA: TGTGCCAGCAGCGAGGGGGCGGGAGGGCCCCGGGAGACCCAGTACTTC; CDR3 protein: CASSEGAGGPRETQYF
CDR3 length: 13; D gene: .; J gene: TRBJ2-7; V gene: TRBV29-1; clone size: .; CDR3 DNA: TGCAGCGTTGCTGTGACAGCCTCCCACGAGCAGTACTTC; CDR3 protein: CSVAVTASHEQYF
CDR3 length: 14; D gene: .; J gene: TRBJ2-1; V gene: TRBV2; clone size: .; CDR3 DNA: TGTGCCAGCAGGGAAGGGGGACTATACAATGAGCAGTTCTTC; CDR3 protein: CASREGGLYNEQFF
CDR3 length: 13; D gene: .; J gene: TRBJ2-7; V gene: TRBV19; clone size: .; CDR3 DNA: TGTGCCAGTAGTCCAGGGGATACCTACGAGCAGTACTTC; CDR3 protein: CASSPGDTYEQYF
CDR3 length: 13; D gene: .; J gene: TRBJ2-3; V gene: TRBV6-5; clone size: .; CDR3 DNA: TGTGCCAGCACGGGTCCTAGCACAGATACGCAGTATTTT; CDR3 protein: CASTGPSTDTQYF
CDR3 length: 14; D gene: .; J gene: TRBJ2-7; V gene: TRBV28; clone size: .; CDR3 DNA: TGTGCCAGCAGTACATCCGGTGGGCCGTACGAGCAGTACTTC; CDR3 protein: CASSTSGGPYEQYF
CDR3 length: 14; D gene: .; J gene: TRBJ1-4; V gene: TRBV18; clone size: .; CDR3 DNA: TGTGCCAGCTCACCACGCAGGGGTGATGAAAAACTGTTTTTT; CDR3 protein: CASSPRRGDEKLFF
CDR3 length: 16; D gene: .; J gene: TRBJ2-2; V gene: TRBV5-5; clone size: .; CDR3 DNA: TGTGCCAGCAGCTCGGCCCGGGGAACTTGGACCGGGGAGCTGTTTTTT; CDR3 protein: CASSSARGTWTGELFF
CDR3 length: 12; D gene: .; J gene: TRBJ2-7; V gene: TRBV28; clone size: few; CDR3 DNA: TGTGCCAGCAGTTTACTTTCCTACGAGCAGTACTTC; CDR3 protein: CASSLLSYEQYF
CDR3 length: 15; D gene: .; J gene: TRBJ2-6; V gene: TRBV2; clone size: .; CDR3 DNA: TGTGCCAGCATCCCTACAGGTTCTGGGGCCAACGTCCTGACTTTC; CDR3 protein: CASIPTGSGANVLTF
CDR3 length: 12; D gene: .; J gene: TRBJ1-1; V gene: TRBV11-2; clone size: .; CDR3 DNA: TGTGCCAGCAGTCGGGTCAGTTCTGAAGCTTTCTTT; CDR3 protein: CASSRVSSEAFF